This is a list of T cell receptor beta chains from one sample in a study of T cells in Graves' hyperthyroidism and ophthalmopathy. Each CDR3 protein is one row after TCRdb ran MiXCR on the multiplex PCR reads. The sample carries 500,000 to 550,000 distinct CDR3 sequences, more than 20% recorded once. The sequencing sample was made of blood. The receptors here all came from a man younger than 30 with Graves' hyperthyroidism. CDR3s leave out the opening cysteine and the closing phenylalanine or tryptophan. A D gene is named only where the DNA matches it firmly.

V gene	J gene	D gene	CDR3 protein
TRBV2	TRBJ2-7	TRBD2	ASSEGLAATYEQY
TRBV2	TRBJ2-7	TRBD2	ASSGLAGRTYEQY
TRBV12-3/TRBV12-4	TRBJ1-1	NA	ASSLGQAEAF
TRBV12-3/TRBV12-4	TRBJ2-5	TRBD1	ASTFGTGGRETQY
TRBV11-3	TRBJ2-4	NA	ASSSPGPGAKNIQY
TRBV15	TRBJ2-7	NA	ATSLRDGAYEQY
TRBV6-5	TRBJ1-2	NA	ASSYTQAPNYGYT
TRBV3-1	TRBJ1-2	NA	ASSQDKGSGYT
TRBV4-2	TRBJ2-2	NA	ASSQDPRDGTGELF
TRBV19	TRBJ2-2	NA	ASGENTGELF
TRBV6-5	TRBJ2-5	NA	ASSPGRRETQY
TRBV15	TRBJ1-2	NA	ATSRDTRVGYGYT
TRBV12-3/TRBV12-4	TRBJ2-2	NA	ASSSFNWGGTGELF
TRBV6-5	TRBJ1-1	NA	ASRHMNTEAF
TRBV29-1	TRBJ2-7	NA	SVSWTASYEQY
TRBV30	TRBJ2-5	NA	AWSTTTSTQY
TRBV6-5	TRBJ2-5	TRBD2	ASSYVAGGETQY
TRBV6-2/TRBV6-3	TRBJ2-7	TRBD1	ASSYSKVPGQGVDEQY
TRBV7-8	TRBJ1-5	NA	ASSLVQGSEEPQH
TRBV7-8	TRBJ2-5	NA	ASSPPPLGLPSRETQY
TRBV7-2	TRBJ2-1	TRBD1	ASSPRQGTLSYNEQF
TRBV7-7	TRBJ2-5	NA	ASSLGRGPETQY
TRBV28	TRBJ2-7	TRBD1	ASSFYRAQGGYEQY
TRBV6-1	TRBJ2-5	TRBD2	ASVSISGGAEETQY
TRBV12-3/TRBV12-4	TRBJ2-7	NA	ASSPRSFEQY